The text below deals with one T cell receptor (beta chain). Clones were read by immunoSEQ multiplex PCR, and TCRdb kept only the in-frame ones, dropping some. The sample lists over 130,000 clones, roughly 92% occurring once. This entry is derived from a study of T cell responses to AZD1222 COVID-19 vaccine. CDR3 length: 16 residues. Germline trimming cut 7 bases from V and 3 bases from J; bases unmatched to any gene: 12. Germline CDR1 LNHDA, CDR2 SQIVND (reference sequence). V is TRBV19 and J is TRBJ1-5; 7 positions agree with TRBD1. The receptor was isolated from an adult who received the AZD1222 COVID-19 vaccine. The sample in question was peripheral blood, obtained 28 days after the second AZD1222 dose. The CDR3 nucleotides are TGTGCCAGTACCGCCCAGAGACAGGGCCCCAATCAGCCCCAGCATTTT. Its protein product is CASTAQRQGPNQPQHF. Filled out from reference TRBV19 and TRBJ1-5, the complete variable domain reads DGGITQSPKYLFRKEGQNVTLSCEQNLNHDAMYWYRQDPGQGLRLIYYSQIVNDFQKGDIAEGYSVSREKKESFPLTVTSAQKNPTAFYLCASTAQRQGPNQPQHFGDGTRLSIL.